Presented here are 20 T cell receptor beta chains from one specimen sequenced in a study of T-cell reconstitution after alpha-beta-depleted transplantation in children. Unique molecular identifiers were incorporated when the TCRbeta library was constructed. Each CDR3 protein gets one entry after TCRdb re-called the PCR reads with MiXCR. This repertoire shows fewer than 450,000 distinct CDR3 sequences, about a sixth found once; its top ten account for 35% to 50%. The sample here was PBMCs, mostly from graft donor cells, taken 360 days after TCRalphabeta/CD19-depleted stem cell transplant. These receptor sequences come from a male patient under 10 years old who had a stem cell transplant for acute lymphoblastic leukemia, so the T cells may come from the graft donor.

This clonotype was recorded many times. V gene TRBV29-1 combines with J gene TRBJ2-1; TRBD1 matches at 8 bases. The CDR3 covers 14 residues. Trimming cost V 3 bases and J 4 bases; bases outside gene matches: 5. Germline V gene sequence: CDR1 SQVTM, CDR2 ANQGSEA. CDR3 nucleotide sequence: TGCAGCGTTGACTGGACAGGGCTGTACAATGAGCAGTTCTTC. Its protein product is CSVDWTGLYNEQFF.

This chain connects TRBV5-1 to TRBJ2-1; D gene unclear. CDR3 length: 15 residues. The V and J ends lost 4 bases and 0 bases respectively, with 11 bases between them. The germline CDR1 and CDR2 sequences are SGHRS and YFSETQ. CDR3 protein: CASSLTKSSYNEQFF. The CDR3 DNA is TGCGCCAGCAGCCTCACAAAGAGCTCCTACAATGAGCAGTTCTTC.

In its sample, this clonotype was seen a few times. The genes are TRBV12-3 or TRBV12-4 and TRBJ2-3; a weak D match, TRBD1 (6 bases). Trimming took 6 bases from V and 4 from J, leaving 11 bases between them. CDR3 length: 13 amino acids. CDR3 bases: TGTGCCAGCAGCCCGAACAGGGCAGATACGCAGTATTTT. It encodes CASSPNRADTQYF.

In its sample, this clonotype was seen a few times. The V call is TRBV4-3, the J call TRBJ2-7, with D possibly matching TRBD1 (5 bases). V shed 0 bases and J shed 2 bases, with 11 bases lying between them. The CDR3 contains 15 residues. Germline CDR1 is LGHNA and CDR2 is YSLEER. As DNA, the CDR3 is TGCGCCAGCAGCCAAGATGGGGCACAGCCCTACGAGCAGTACTTC. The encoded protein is CASSQDGAQPYEQYF.

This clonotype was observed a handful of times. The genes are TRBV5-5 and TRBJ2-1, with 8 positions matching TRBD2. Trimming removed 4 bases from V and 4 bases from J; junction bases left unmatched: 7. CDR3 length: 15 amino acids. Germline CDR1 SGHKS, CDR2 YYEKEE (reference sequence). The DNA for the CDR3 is TGTGCCAGCAGCCGTGGACTAGCCCTATACAATGAGCAGTTCTTC. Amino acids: CASSRGLALYNEQFF.

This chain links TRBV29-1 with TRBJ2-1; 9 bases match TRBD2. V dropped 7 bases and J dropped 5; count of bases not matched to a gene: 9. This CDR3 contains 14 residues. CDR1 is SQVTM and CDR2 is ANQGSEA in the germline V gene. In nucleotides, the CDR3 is TGCAGCGCGTCCGGGACTAGCAGAGACAATGAGCAGTTCTTC. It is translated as CSASGTSRDNEQFF.

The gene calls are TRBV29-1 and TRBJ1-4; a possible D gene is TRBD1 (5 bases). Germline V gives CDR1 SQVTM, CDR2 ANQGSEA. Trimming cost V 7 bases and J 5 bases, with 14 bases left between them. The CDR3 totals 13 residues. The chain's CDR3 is CSAYDRTNEKLFF. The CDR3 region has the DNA TGCAGCGCATACGACAGAACGAATGAAAAACTGTTTTTT.

In DNA form, the CDR3 reads TGTGCCAGCAGCCGTGGGACAGGGGGACGGGAGACCCAGTACTTC. As protein: CASSRGTGGRETQYF. This chain joins TRBV5-4 and TRBJ2-5; 11 bases agree with TRBD1. J was trimmed by 5 bases and V by 4 bases; bases with no gene match: 7. CDR1 and CDR2 (germline): SGHNT, YYREEE (reference sequence). The CDR3 length is 15 residues.

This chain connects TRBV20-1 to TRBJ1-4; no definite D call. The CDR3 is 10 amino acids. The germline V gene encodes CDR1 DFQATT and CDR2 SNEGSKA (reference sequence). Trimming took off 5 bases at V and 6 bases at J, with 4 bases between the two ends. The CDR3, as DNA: TGCAGTGCTCCCCATGAAAAACTGTTTTTT. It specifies CSAPHEKLFF.

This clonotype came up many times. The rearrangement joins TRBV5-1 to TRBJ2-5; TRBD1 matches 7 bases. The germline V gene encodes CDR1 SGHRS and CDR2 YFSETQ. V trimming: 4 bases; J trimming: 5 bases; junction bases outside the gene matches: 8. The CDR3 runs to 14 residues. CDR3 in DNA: TGCGCCAGCAGCGGAAGACAGGGTCGGGAGACCCAGTACTTC. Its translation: CASSGRQGRETQYF.

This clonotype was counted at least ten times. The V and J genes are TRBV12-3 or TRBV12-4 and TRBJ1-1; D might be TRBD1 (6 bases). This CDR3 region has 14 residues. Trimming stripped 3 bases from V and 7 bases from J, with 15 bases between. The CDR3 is CASSFTGGAIEAFF. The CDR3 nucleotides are TGTGCCAGCAGTTTCACTGGGGGGGCCATTGAAGCTTTCTTT.

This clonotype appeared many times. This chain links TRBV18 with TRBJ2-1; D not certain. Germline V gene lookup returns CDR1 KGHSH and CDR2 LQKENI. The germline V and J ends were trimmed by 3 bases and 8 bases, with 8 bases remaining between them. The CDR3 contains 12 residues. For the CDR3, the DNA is TGTGCCAGCTCACCCTACGGCGATGAGCAGTTCTTC. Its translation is CASSPYGDEQFF.

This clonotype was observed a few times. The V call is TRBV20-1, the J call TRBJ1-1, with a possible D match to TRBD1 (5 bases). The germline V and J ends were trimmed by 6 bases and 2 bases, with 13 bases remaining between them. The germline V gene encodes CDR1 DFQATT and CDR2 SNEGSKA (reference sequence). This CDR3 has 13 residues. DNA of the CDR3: TGCAGTGCCCGGTCTGGGGCCAACACTGAAGCTTTCTTT. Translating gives CSARSGANTEAFF.

In DNA, the CDR3 is TGTGCCAGCAGCTTAGGTGGCGGGGACCACGAGCAGTACTTC. This encodes CASSLGGGDHEQYF. V is TRBV7-9 and J is TRBJ2-7; the D gene is possibly TRBD2 (6 bases). CDR1 is SEHNR, CDR2 FQNEAQ, per germline (reference sequence). V was pared by 1 base and J by 5 bases, with 12 bases between. This CDR3 has 14 amino acids.

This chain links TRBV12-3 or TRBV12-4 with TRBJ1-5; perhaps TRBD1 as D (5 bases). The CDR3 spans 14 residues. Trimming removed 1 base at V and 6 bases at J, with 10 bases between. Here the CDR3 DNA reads TGTGCCAGCAGTTTAGGTACAGGCCTTCAGCCCCAGCATTTT. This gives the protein CASSLGTGLQPQHF.

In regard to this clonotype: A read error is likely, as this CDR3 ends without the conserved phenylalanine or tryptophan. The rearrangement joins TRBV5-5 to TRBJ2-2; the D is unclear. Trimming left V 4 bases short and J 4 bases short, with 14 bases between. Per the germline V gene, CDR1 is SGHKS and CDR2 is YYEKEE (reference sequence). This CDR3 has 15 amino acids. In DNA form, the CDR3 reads TGTGCCAGCAGCCTGCTAGACGCACCCACCGGGGAGCTGTTTTAT. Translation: CASSLLDAPTGELFY.

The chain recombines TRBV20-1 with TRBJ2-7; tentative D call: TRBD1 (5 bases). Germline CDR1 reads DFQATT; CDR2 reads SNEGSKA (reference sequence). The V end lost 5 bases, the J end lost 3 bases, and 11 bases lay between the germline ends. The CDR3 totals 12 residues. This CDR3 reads CSAPHQGYEQYF. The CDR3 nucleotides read TGCAGTGCTCCTCACCAGGGCTACGAGCAGTACTTC.

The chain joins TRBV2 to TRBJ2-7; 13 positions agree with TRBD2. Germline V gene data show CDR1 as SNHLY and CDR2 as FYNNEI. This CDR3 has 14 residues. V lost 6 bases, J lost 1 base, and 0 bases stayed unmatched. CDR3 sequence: CASRGLAGSYEQYF. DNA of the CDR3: TGTGCCAGCAGGGGACTAGCGGGATCCTACGAGCAGTACTTC.

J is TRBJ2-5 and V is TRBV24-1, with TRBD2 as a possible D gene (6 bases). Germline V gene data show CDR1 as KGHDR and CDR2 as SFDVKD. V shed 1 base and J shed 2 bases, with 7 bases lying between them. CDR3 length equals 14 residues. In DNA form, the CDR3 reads TGTGCCACCAGTGATTTCGCGGGGCAAGAGACCCAGTACTTC. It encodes CATSDFAGQETQYF.

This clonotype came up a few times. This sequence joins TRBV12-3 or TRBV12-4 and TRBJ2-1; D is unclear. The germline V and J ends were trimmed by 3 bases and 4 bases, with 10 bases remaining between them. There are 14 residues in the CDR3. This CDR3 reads CASSFPLSYNEQFF. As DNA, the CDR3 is TGTGCCAGCAGTTTCCCCCTATCGTACAATGAGCAGTTCTTC.